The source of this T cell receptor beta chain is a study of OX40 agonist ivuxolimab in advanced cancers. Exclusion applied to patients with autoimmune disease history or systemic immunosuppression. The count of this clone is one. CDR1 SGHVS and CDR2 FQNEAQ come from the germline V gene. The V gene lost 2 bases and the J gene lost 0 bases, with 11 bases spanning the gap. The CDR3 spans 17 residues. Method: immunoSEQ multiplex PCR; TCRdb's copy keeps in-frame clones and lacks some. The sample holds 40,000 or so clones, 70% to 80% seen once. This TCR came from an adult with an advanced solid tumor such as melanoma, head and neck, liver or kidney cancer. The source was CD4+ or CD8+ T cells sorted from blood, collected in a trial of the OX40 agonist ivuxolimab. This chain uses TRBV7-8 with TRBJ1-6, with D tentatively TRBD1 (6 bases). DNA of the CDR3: TGTGCCAGCAGCTTAAAGGGACACAGCTCCTATAATTCACCCCTCCACTTT. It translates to CASSLKGHSSYNSPLHF.